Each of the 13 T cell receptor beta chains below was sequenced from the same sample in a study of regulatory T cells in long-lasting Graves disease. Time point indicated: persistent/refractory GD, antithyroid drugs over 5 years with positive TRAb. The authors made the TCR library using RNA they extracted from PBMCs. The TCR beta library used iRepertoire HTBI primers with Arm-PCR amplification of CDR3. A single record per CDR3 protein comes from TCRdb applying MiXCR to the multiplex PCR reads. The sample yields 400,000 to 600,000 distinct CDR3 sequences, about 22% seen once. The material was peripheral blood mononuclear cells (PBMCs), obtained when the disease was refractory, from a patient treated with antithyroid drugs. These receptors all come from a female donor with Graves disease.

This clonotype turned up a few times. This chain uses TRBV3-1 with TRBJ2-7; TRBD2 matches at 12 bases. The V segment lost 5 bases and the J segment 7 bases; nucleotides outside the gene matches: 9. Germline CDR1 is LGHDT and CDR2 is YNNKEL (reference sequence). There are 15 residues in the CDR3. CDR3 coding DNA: TGTGCCAGCAGCGTACTAGCGGGGGGACTCGAAGAGCAGTACTTC. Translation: CASSVLAGGLEEQYF.

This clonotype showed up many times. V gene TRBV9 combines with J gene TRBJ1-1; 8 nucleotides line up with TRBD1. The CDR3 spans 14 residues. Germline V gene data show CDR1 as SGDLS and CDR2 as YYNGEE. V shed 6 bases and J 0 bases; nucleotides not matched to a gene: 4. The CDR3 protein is CASTRQGLNTEAFF. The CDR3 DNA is TGTGCCAGCACCAGACAGGGGTTGAACACTGAAGCTTTCTTT.

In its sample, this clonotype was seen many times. CDR3 nucleotide sequence: TGTGCCAGCACCTCGGGCCAGGGAGGTAATGAAAAACTGTTTTTT. The encoded protein is CASTSGQGGNEKLFF. The chain recombines TRBV28 with TRBJ1-4; tentative D call: TRBD1 (5 bases). CDR1 and CDR2 (germline): MDHEN, SYDVKM. The CDR3 is 15 amino acids. With 7 bases removed from V and 4 bases from J, the gap between germline ends came to 16 bases.

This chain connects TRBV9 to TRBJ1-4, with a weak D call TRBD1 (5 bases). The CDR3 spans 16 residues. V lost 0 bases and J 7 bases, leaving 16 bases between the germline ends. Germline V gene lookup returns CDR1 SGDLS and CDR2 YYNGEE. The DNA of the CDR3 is TGTGCCAGCAGCGTAGAGGGGCTCCGAGGGGCTGAAAAACTGTTTTTT. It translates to CASSVEGLRGAEKLFF. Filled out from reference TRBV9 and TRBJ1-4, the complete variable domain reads DSGVTQTPKHLITATGQRVTLRCSPRSGDLSVYWYQQSLDQGLQFLIQYYNGEERAKGNILERFSAQQFPDLHSELNLSSLELGDSALYFCASSVEGLRGAEKLFFGSGTQLSVL.

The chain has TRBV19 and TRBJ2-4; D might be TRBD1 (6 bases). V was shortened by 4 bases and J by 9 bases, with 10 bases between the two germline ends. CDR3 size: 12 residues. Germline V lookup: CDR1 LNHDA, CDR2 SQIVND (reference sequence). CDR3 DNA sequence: TGTGCCAGTAGTAGTAAAGGGGGCATTCAGTACTTC. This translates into CASSSKGGIQYF.

The CDR3 spells CGRDGGKNTGELFF. DNA for the CDR3: TGTGGCCGCGACGGCGGGAAGAACACCGGGGAGCTGTTTTTT. This sequence joins TRBV27 and TRBJ2-2, with D possibly matching TRBD2 (6 bases). Germline CDR1 MNHEY, CDR2 SMNVEV (reference sequence). The CDR3 consists of 14 residues.

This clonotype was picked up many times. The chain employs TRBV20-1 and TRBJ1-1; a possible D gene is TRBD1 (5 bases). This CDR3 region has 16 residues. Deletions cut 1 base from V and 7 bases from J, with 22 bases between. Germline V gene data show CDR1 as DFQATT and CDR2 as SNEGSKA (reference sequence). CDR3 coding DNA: TGCAGTGCTAGAGTTGGGGGGTTGGGATGGATCAATGAAGCTTTCTTT. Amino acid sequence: CSARVGGLGWINEAFF.

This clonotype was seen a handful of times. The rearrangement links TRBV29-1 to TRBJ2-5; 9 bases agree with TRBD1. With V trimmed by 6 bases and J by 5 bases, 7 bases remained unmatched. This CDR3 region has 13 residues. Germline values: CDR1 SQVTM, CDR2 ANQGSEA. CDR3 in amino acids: CSVAVQGAETQYF. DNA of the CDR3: TGCAGCGTCGCCGTACAGGGGGCGGAGACCCAGTACTTC.

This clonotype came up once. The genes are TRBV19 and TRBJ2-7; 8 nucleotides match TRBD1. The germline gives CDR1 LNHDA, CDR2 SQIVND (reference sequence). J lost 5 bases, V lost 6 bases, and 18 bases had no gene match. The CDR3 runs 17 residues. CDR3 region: CASSQTSTGVTVHEQYF. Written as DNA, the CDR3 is TGTGCCAGTAGCCAAACCTCGACAGGGGTTACCGTCCACGAGCAGTACTTC.

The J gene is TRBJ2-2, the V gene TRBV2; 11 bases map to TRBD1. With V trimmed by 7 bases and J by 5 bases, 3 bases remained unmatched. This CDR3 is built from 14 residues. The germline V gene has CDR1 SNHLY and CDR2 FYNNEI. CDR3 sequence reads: CASKWDRGTGELFF. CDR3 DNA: TGTGCCAGCAAATGGGACAGGGGGACCGGGGAGCTGTTTTTT.

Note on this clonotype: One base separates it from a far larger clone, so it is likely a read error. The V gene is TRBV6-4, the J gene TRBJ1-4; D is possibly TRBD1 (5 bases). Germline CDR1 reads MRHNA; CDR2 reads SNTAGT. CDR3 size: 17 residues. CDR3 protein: CTSSERGVGGSSEKLFF. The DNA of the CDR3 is TGTACCAGCAGTGAACGTGGGGTCGGGGGATCATCTGAAAAACTGTTTTTT.

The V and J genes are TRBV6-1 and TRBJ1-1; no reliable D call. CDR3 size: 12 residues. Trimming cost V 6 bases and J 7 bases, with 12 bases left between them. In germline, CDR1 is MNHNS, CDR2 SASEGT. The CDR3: CASSSGMLEAFF. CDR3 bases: TGTGCCAGCAGCTCTGGCATGCTTGAAGCTTTCTTT.

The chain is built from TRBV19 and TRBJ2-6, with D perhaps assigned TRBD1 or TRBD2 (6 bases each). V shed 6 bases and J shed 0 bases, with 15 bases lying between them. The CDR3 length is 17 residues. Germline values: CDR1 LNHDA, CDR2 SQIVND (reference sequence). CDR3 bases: TGTGCCAGTAGATGGGGGGCAACTCTCTCTGGGGCCAACGTCCTGACTTTC. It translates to CASRWGATLSGANVLTF.